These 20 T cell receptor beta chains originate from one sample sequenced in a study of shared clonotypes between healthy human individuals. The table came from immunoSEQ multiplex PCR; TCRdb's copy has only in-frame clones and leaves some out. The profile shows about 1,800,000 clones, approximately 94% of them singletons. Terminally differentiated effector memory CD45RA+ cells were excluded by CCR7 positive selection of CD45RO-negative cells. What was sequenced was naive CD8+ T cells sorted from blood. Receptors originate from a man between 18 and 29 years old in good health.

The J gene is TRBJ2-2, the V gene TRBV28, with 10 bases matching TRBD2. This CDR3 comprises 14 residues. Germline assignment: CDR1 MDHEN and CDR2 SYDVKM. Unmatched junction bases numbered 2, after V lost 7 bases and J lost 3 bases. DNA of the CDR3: TGTGCCAGCATTCTAGCGGGGGACACCGGGGAGCTGTTTTTT. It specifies CASILAGDTGELFF.

The CDR3 sequence: CASSLELDRGHEQYF. The CDR3, as DNA: TGTGCCAGCAGCTTAGAGCTGGACAGGGGCCACGAGCAGTACTTC. This chain uses TRBV7-9 with TRBJ2-7; TRBD1 agrees at 9 bases. This CDR3 is 15 amino acids long. V lost 1 base and J lost 5; bases outside the gene matches: 6. Looked up from germline, CDR1 is SEHNR and CDR2 is FQNEAQ (reference sequence).

CDR3: CASSYVGLNTGELFF. CDR3 nucleotides: TGTGCCAGCAGTTACGTCGGGTTGAACACCGGGGAGCTGTTTTTT. This chain uses TRBV6-5 with TRBJ2-2; D uncertain. Germline V lookup: CDR1 MNHEY, CDR2 SVGAGI. V dropped 2 bases and J dropped 1 base, with 8 bases sitting between them. The CDR3 extends over 15 amino acids.

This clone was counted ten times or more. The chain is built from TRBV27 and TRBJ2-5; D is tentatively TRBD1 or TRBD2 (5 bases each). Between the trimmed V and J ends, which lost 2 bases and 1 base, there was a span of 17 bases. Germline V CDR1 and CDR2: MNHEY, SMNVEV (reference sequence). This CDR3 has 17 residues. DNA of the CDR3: TGTGCCAGCAGTTTAAGTTTGTCGGGGCTAGGCCAAGAGACCCAGTACTTC. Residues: CASSLSLSGLGQETQYF.

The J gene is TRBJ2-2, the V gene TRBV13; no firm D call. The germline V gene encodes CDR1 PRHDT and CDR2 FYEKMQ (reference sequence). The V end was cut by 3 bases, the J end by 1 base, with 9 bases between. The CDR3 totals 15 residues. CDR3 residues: CASSFINGNTGELFF. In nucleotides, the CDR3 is TGTGCCAGCAGCTTCATAAACGGGAACACCGGGGAGCTGTTTTTT.

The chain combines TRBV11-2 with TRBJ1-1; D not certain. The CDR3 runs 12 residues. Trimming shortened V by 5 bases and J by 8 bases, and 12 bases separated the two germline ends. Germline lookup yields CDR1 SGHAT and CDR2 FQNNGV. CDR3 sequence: CASSLGPGEAFF. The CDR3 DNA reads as TGTGCCAGCAGCCTTGGACCCGGGGAAGCTTTCTTT.

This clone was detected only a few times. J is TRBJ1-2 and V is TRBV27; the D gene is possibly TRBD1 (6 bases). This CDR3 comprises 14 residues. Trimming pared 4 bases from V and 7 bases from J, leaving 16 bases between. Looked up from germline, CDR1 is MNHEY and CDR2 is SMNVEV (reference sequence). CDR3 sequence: CASSSDRNRGGYTF. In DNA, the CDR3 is TGTGCCAGCAGTTCGGACAGAAACCGAGGTGGCTACACCTTC.

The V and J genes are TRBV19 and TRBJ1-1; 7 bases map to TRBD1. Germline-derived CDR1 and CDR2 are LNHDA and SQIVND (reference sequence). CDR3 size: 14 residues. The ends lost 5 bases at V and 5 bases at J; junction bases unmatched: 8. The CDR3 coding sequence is TGTGCCAGTAGTCCTACAGGGGAGGGGACTGAAGCTTTCTTT. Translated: CASSPTGEGTEAFF. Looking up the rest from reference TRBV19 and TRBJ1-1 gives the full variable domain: DGGITQSPKYLFRKEGQNVTLSCEQNLNHDAMYWYRQDPGQGLRLIYYSQIVNDFQKGDIAEGYSVSREKKESFPLTVTSAQKNPTAFYLCASSPTGEGTEAFFGQGTRLTVV.

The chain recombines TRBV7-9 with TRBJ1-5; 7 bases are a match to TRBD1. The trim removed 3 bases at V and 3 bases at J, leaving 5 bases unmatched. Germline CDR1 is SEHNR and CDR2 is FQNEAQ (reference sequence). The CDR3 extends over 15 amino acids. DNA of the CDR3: TGTGCCAGCAGCTTGGGGACAGACAACAATCAGCCCCAGCATTTT. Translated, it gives CASSLGTDNNQPQHF.

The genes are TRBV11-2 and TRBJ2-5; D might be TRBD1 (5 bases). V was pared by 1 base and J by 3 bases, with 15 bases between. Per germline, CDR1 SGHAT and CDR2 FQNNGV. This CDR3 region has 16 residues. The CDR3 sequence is CASSLGGWGTEETQYF. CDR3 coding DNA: TGTGCCAGCAGCTTAGGGGGCTGGGGAACCGAAGAGACCCAGTACTTC.

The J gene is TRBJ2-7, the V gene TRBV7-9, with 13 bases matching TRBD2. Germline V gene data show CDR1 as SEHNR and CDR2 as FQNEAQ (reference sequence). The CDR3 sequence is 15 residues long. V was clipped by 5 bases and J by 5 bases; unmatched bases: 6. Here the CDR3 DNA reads TGTGCCAGCAGCCCTCCAACTAGCGGGAGGGACGAGCAGTACTTC. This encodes CASSPPTSGRDEQYF.

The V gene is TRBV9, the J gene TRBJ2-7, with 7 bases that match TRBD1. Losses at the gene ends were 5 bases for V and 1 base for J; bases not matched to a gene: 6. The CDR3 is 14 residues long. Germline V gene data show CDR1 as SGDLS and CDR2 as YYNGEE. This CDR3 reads CASSRTGASYEQYF. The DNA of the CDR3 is TGTGCCAGCAGTCGCACAGGGGCTTCCTACGAGCAGTACTTC.

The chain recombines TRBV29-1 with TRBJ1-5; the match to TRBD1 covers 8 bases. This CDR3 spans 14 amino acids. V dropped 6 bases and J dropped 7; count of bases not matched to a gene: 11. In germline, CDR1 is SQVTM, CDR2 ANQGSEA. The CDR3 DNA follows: TGCAGCGTGAAACAGGGGGGCGGGGAGCAGCCCCAGCATTTT. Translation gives CSVKQGGGEQPQHF. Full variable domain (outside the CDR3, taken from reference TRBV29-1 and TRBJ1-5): SAVISQKPSRDICQRGTSLTIQCQVDSQVTMMFWYRQQPGQSLTLIATANQGSEATYESGFVIDKFPISRPNLTFSTLTVSNMSPEDSSIYLCSVKQGGGEQPQHFGDGTRLSIL.

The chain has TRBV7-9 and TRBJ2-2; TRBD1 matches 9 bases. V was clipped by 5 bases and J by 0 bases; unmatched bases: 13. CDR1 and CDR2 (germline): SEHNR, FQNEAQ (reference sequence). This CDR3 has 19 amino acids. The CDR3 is CASSRPGQGGVTNTGELFF. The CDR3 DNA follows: TGTGCCAGCAGCCGACCGGGACAGGGAGGTGTAACGAACACCGGGGAGCTGTTTTTT.

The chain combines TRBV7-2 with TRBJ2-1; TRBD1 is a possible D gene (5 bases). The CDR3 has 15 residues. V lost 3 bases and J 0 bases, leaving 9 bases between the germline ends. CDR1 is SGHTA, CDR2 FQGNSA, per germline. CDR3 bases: TGTGCCAGCAGCTTTGTTGACAGCTCCTACAATGAGCAGTTCTTC. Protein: CASSFVDSSYNEQFF.

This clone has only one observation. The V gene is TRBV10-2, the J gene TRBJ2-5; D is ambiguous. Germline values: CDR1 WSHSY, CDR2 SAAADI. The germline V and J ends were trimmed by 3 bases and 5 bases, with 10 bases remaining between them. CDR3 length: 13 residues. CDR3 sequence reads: CASSELHGETQYF. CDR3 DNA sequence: TGCGCCAGCAGTGAATTACATGGTGAGACCCAGTACTTC.

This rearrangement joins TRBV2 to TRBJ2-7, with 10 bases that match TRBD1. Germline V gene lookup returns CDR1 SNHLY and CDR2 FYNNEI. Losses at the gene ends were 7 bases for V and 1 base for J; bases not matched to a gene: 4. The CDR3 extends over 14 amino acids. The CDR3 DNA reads TGTGCCAGCACTCCGGGACAGGGGTCCTACGAGCAGTACTTC. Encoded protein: CASTPGQGSYEQYF.

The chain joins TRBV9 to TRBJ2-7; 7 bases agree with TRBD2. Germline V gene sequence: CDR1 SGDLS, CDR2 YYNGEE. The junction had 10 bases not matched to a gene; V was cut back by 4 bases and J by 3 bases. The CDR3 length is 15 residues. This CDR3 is CASSPRGDPFYEQYF. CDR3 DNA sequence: TGTGCCAGCAGCCCCCGGGGGGACCCTTTCTACGAGCAGTACTTC.

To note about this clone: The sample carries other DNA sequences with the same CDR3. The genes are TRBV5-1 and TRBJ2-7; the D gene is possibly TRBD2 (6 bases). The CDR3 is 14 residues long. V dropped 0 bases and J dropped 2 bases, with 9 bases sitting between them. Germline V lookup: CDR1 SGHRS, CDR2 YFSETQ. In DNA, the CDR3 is TGCGCCAGCAGCTTGGAGGGCGGGACCTACGAGCAGTACTTC. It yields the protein CASSLEGGTYEQYF.

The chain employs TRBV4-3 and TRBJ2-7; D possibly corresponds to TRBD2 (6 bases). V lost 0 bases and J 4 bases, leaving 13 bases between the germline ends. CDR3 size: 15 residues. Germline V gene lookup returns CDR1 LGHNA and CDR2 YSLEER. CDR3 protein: CASSQDLSGPYEQYF. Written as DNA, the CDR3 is TGCGCCAGCAGCCAAGATCTTAGCGGTCCTTACGAGCAGTACTTC.